This T cell receptor beta chain was profiled in a study of T cells after yellow fever vaccination. Regarding this clonotype: Possible read error: a much larger clone is one base away.

One entry per CDR3 protein results from TCRdb running MiXCR on the 5' RACE reads. This table has approximately 13,000 distinct CDR3 sequences, 4% to 6% appearing once. With 2 bases removed from V and 7 bases from J, the gap between germline ends came to 15 bases. This CDR3 comprises 14 residues. Germline V CDR1 and CDR2: SNHLY, FYNNEI. Sample: PBMCs, either bulk or a sorted T-cell subset (CD4+, CD8+, memory, or dextramer-sorted; not recorded which), taken 45 days after the yellow fever booster vaccination. V and J are TRBV2 and TRBJ2-7; no firm D call. The receptor was derived from a man younger than 45 who received the YFV17D yellow fever vaccine. The CDR3 nucleotides are TGTGCCAGCAGTGAAAGTGGGGTGGATGTTGAGCAGTACTTC. Translated, it gives CASSESGVDVEQYF.